Each of the 6 T cell receptor beta chains below was sequenced from the same sample in a study of T cells of healthy individuals. TCRdb reprocessed the 5' RACE reads via MiXCR and lists one record per CDR3 protein. The sample has about 53,000 distinct CDR3 sequences; around 15% are singletons. These receptors originate from a human donor in good health.

Ten or more counts support this clonotype. The chain couples TRBV20-1 to TRBJ2-1; 7 bases line up with TRBD2. The V gene end was trimmed by 5 bases and the J gene end by 4 bases; junction bases not matched to a gene: 14. The CDR3 has 16 amino acids. Germline V gene lookup returns CDR1 DFQATT and CDR2 SNEGSKA (reference sequence). The DNA of the CDR3 is TGCAGTGCTCCCCCCCTAGCGGCGGGAGCTTACAATGAGCAGTTCTTC. Protein: CSAPPLAAGAYNEQFF.

The chain joins TRBV27 to TRBJ2-1; D remains ambiguous. With 3 bases removed from V and 4 bases from J, the gap between germline ends came to 13 bases. The CDR3 has 15 residues. CDR1 is MNHEY and CDR2 is SMNVEV in the germline V gene (reference sequence). This chain's CDR3 is CASSLTGRMYNEQFF. The CDR3 DNA is TGTGCCAGCAGTTTGACTGGGCGGATGTACAATGAGCAGTTCTTC.

The gene calls are TRBV2 and TRBJ1-6; possibly TRBD1 for D (6 bases). The CDR3 is 13 amino acids. The V gene lost 6 bases and the J gene lost 9 bases, with 12 bases spanning the gap. Germline V gene sequence: CDR1 SNHLY, CDR2 FYNNEI. The CDR3 DNA reads TGTGCCAGCAGGATGCGGGACACTTCACCCCTCCACTTT. Residues: CASRMRDTSPLHF.

This clonotype was observed a handful of times. The chain employs TRBV20-1 and TRBJ1-6; 7 nucleotides align to TRBD1. The germline CDR1 and CDR2 sequences are DFQATT and SNEGSKA (reference sequence). The CDR3 is 13 residues long. The V and J ends lost 6 bases and 6 bases, in that order; junction bases with no gene match: 5. This chain's CDR3 is CSATGTANSPLHF. The DNA for the CDR3 is TGCAGTGCCACCGGGACAGCTAATTCACCCCTCCACTTT.

This clonotype was seen only a few times. This CDR3 reads CASSWWGAGNTEAFF. The CDR3 DNA follows: TGTGCCAGCAGTTGGTGGGGGGCCGGCAACACTGAAGCTTTCTTT. This chain joins TRBV6-2 or TRBV6-3 and TRBJ1-1, with D possibly matching TRBD1 (6 bases). This CDR3 region has 15 residues. Trimming took 4 bases from V and 2 from J, leaving 14 bases between them. Germline-derived CDR1 and CDR2 are MNHEY and SVGEGT.

This clonotype has at least ten counts. V and J are TRBV24-1 and TRBJ2-5; tentative D call: TRBD1 (5 bases). This CDR3 has 11 residues. The V and J ends lost 9 bases and 1 base respectively, with 5 bases between them. Germline V lookup: CDR1 KGHDR, CDR2 SFDVKD. The CDR3 DNA follows: TGTGCCACCGGGGCCCAAGAGACCCAGTACTTC. Residues: CATGAQETQYF.